This TCR beta chain came from a study of pediatric ulcerative colitis. Points from the study as a whole: A couple of rectal CDR3 clonotypes occurred in all ulcerative colitis patients.

The germline gives CDR1 SGHTA, CDR2 FQGTGA. V dropped 3 bases and J dropped 7 bases, with 9 bases sitting between them. The CDR3 contains 13 residues. During colonoscopy, one to two rectal pinch biopsies were collected. TCRdb's copy holds only in-frame clones and misses some; the assay was immunoSEQ multiplex PCR. The profile shows 15,000 or so clones, roughly three quarters of them singletons. This clone came up once. What it binds is unknown. The sequencing input was gut tissue. The J gene is TRBJ2-2, the V gene TRBV7-3; D is uncertain. The sequence was obtained from a boy younger than 18 who was a control in a study of pediatric ulcerative colitis. Here the CDR3 DNA reads TGTGCCAGCAGCTTTAAGGGTCACGGGGAGCTGTTTTTT. It encodes CASSFKGHGELFF.